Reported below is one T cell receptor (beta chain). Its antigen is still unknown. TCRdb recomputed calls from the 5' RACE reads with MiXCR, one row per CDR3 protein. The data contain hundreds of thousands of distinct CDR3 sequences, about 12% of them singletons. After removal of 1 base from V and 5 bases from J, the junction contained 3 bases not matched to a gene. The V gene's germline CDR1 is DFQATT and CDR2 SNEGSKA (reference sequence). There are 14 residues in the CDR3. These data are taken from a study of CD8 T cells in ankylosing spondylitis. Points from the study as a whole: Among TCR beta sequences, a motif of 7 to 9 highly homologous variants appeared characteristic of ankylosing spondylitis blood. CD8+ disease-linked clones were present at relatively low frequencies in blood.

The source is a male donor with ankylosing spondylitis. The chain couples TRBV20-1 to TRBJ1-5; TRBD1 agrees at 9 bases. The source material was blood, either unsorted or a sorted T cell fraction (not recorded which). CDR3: CSARGDRAYQPQHF. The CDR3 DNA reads TGCAGTGCTAGAGGGGACAGGGCGTATCAGCCCCAGCATTTT.